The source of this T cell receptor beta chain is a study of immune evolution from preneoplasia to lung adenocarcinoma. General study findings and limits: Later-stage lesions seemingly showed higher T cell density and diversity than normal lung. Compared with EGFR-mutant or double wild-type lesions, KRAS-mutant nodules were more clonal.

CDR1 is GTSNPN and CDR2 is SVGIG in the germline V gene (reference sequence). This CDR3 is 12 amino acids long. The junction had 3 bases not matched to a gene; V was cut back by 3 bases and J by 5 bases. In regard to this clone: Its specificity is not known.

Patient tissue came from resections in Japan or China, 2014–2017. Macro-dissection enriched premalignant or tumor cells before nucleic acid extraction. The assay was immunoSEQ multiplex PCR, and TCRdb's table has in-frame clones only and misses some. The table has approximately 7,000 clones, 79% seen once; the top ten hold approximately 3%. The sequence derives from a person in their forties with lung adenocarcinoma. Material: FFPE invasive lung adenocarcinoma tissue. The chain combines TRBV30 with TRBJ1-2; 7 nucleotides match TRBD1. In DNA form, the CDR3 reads TGTGCCTGGAGGGCAGGGGGGTATGGCTACACCTTC. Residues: CAWRAGGYGYTF. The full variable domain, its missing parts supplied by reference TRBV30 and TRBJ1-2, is SQTIHQWPATLVQPVGSPLSLECTVEGTSNPNLYWYRQAAGRGLQLLFYSVGIGQISSEVPQNLSASRPQDRQFILSSKKLLLSDSGFYLCAWRAGGYGYTFGSGTRLTVV.